The clone carrying this TCR beta chain was observed a handful of times. Its antigen is undetermined. The germline V gene encodes CDR1 SGHTA and CDR2 FQGTGA. V shed 2 bases and J shed 7 bases, with 12 bases lying between them. The CDR3 is made up of 14 amino acids. This record belongs to a study of post-analysis software for immune sequencing data. The study, taken as a whole, reports: Roughly 5 TRBV segments, TRBV5-6, TRBV5-1 and TRBV20-1 among them, were found more frequent in patients than controls. Clustering by F measure revealed strong co-clustering among samples prepared together in one batch.

Unique molecular identifiers had been added to the TCR beta cDNA libraries. In TCRdb, the PCR reads were re-called with MiXCR into one record per CDR3 protein. There are 550,000 to 700,000 distinct CDR3 sequences in the sample; roughly 40% occur only once, and roughly 1.8% lies in the top ten. The J gene is TRBJ2-1, the V gene TRBV7-3; no clear D. Material for sequencing was blood. The TCR sequence derives from a girl aged 10-17 years with multiple sclerosis. As DNA, the CDR3 is TGTGCCAGCAGCTTAGGTTCAGTGATAAATGAGCAGTTCTTC. Amino acid sequence: CASSLGSVINEQFF.